Shown below are 29 T cell receptor beta chains from a single sample sequenced in a study of vaccination and CD4 T cells after COVID-19. Treatment specified: roughly ten-day PBMC culture with coronavirus spike peptide pools or control peptides (ViraFEST assay). No cognate antigen is known for these TCRs. Sequencing of the DNA from cultured CD4+ T cells was carried out with the Oncomine TCR Beta short-read assay. TCRdb redid the calling of the PCR reads with MiXCR, one entry per CDR3 protein. The sample lists some 1,600 distinct CDR3 sequences; 70% were seen once. The sample in question was CD4+ T cells from blood, cultured in vitro, obtained after SARS-CoV-2 vaccination. The receptors shown here come from a human donor who had recovered from COVID-19.

The rearrangement links TRBV28 to TRBJ1-1; D perhaps matches TRBD1 (6 bases). This CDR3 region has 14 residues. Deletions cut 6 bases from V and 2 bases from J, with 13 bases between. Looked up from germline, CDR1 is MDHEN and CDR2 is SYDVKM. The DNA for the CDR3 is TGTGCCAGCAGGAAGACAGGAGCCAACACTGAAGCTTTCTTT. It translates to CASRKTGANTEAFF.

The chain employs TRBV10-3 and TRBJ2-7; D ambiguous. Germline V gene lookup returns CDR1 ENHRY and CDR2 SYGVKD. This CDR3 contains 12 residues. V was cut by 6 bases and J by 0 bases, with 6 bases left in between. The CDR3 loop is CAISPSSYEQYF. The CDR3 DNA reads as TGTGCCATCAGCCCGAGCTCCTACGAGCAGTACTTC.

J is TRBJ2-7 and V is TRBV6-5, with 7 bases that match TRBD1. V lost 2 bases and J lost 1; bases outside the gene matches: 2. Germline lookup yields CDR1 MNHEY and CDR2 SVGAGI. The length of the CDR3 is 14 residues. This CDR3 reads CASSYLQGSYEQYF. The DNA of the CDR3 is TGTGCCAGCAGTTACCTACAGGGGTCCTACGAGCAGTACTTC.

The chain carries TRBV27 and TRBJ2-2; D unresolved. CDR1 and CDR2 from the germline V gene are MNHEY and SMNVEV (reference sequence). The CDR3 length is 14 residues. V lost 7 bases to trimming and J lost 0 bases, with 9 bases between them. The CDR3 bases are TGTGCCAGCACCCTCTGGGCGAACACCGGGGAGCTGTTTTTT. Protein sequence: CASTLWANTGELFF.

J is TRBJ2-3 and V is TRBV27; D gene unclear. The V and J ends lost 5 bases and 9 bases respectively, with 18 bases between them. The CDR3 covers 14 residues. Germline V gene data show CDR1 as MNHEY and CDR2 as SMNVEV (reference sequence). CDR3 sequence reads: CASSAVLHWRTQYF. CDR3 nucleotide sequence: TGTGCCAGCAGTGCCGTCCTCCATTGGCGGACGCAGTATTTT.

The rearrangement uses TRBV6-1 and TRBJ2-5; D gene unclear. CDR3 size: 12 residues. CDR1 is MNHNS and CDR2 is SASEGT in the germline V gene. V was trimmed by 7 bases and J by 5 bases, leaving 11 bases between them. The CDR3 coding sequence is TGTGCCAGCACGGAAGGGCGGGAGACCCAGTACTTC. Translation: CASTEGRETQYF.

This clonotype is deemed hyperexpanded. The chain uses TRBV6-1 and TRBJ1-2; 8 positions agree with TRBD1. V was clipped by 7 bases and J by 4 bases; unmatched bases: 8. Germline V gene sequence: CDR1 MNHNS, CDR2 SASEGT. This CDR3 is 14 amino acids long. The CDR3 here is CASTRQGTPYGYTF. CDR3 bases: TGTGCCAGCACTCGACAGGGGACCCCCTATGGCTACACCTTC.

This chain joins TRBV10-1 and TRBJ1-5; D is uncertain. V was shortened by 2 bases and J by 4 bases, with 3 bases between the two germline ends. From germline, CDR1 is WNHNN and CDR2 SYGVQD (reference sequence). This CDR3 spans 12 amino acids. Written as DNA, the CDR3 is TGCGCCAGCAGTGAGGGAAATCAGCCCCAGCATTTT. Translated, it gives CASSEGNQPQHF.

V is TRBV20-1 and J is TRBJ1-6; a possible D gene is TRBD1 (6 bases). Germline V CDR1 and CDR2: DFQATT, SNEGSKA (reference sequence). Between the trimmed V and J ends, which lost 0 bases and 0 bases, there was a span of 18 bases. This CDR3 has 19 amino acids. The CDR3 is CSARDRGGGLSSYNSPLHF. The CDR3 coding sequence is TGCAGTGCTAGAGATCGTGGGGGCGGTTTAAGCTCCTATAATTCACCCCTCCACTTT.

By share of the sample, this clonotype is large. The rearrangement links TRBV19 to TRBJ2-5, with TRBD1 matching over 10 bases. The trim removed 6 bases at V and 4 bases at J, leaving 5 bases unmatched. The germline gives CDR1 LNHDA, CDR2 SQIVND (reference sequence). The CDR3 covers 14 residues. The CDR3 protein is CASRGTGVRETQYF. The CDR3 region has the DNA TGTGCCAGTAGGGGGACAGGGGTAAGAGAGACCCAGTACTTC.

The chain recombines TRBV28 with TRBJ1-4, with D maybe TRBD1 (6 bases). This CDR3 contains 14 residues. Trimming shortened V by 5 bases and J by 7 bases, and 14 bases separated the two germline ends. Germline V gene sequence: CDR1 MDHEN, CDR2 SYDVKM. CDR3 nucleotides: TGTGCCAGCAGTCAACAGGGAGTCGGTGAAAAACTGTTTTTT. This sequence encodes CASSQQGVGEKLFF.

This chain uses TRBV19 with TRBJ2-5, with 8 bases aligning to TRBD2. The CDR3 is 15 residues long. V trimming: 1 base; J trimming: 5 bases; junction bases outside the gene matches: 6. CDR1 is LNHDA and CDR2 is SQIVND in the germline V gene (reference sequence). The CDR3: CASSIGSGGRETQYF. The DNA for the CDR3 is TGTGCCAGTAGTATAGGGAGCGGGGGACGGGAGACCCAGTACTTC.

This clonotype is deemed large. This chain joins TRBV11-2 and TRBJ1-2; possible D gene TRBD1, 5 bases. The germline CDR1 and CDR2 sequences are SGHAT and FQNNGV. Trimming took off 1 base at V and 2 bases at J, with 14 bases between the two ends. This CDR3 spans 16 amino acids. CDR3: CASSLVGGDYNYGYTF. CDR3 nucleotides: TGTGCCAGCAGCTTAGTGGGGGGGGACTACAACTATGGCTACACCTTC.

The rearrangement links TRBV18 to TRBJ1-1, with 9 bases fitting TRBD1. Germline CDR1 reads KGHSH; CDR2 reads LQKENI. Losses at the gene ends were 6 bases for V and 5 bases for J; bases not matched to a gene: 7. The CDR3 runs 14 residues. The CDR3 here is CASSRTGEETEAFF. CDR3 bases: TGTGCCAGCTCCCGGACAGGGGAGGAGACTGAAGCTTTCTTT.

The J gene is TRBJ1-5, the V gene TRBV20-1, with a tentative D call TRBD1 (5 bases). Germline V CDR1 and CDR2: DFQATT, SNEGSKA (reference sequence). Trimming took off 5 bases at V and 6 bases at J, with 17 bases between the two ends. The CDR3 totals 14 residues. CDR3 in amino acids: CSALRASQGQPQHF. DNA for the CDR3: TGCAGTGCTCTAAGAGCTAGTCAGGGTCAGCCCCAGCATTTT.

This chain connects TRBV7-9 to TRBJ2-5; D unresolved. CDR3 length: 11 amino acids. Trimming left V 1 base short and J 5 bases short, with 2 bases between. The germline V gene encodes CDR1 SEHNR and CDR2 FQNEAQ (reference sequence). The CDR3 DNA follows: TGTGCCAGCAGCTTAGTTGAGACCCAGTACTTC. It encodes CASSLVETQYF.

The chain is built from TRBV6-1 and TRBJ1-5, with TRBD1 identical over 9 bases. J gave up 6 bases and V 5 bases, and 8 bases lay outside the gene matches. The CDR3 covers 15 residues. CDR1 and CDR2 (germline): MNHNS, SASEGT. The CDR3, as DNA: TGTGCCAGCAGTCTACAGGGGGCCGGGGGTCAGCCCCAGCATTTT. Its protein product is CASSLQGAGGQPQHF.

The V call is TRBV19, the J call TRBJ1-2; D unclear. CDR1 is LNHDA and CDR2 is SQIVND in the germline V gene (reference sequence). Trimming removed 7 bases from V and 4 bases from J, with 25 bases in between. This CDR3 is 17 amino acids long. This CDR3 is CASTHTVHPPRGYGYTF. DNA of the CDR3: TGTGCCAGTACCCATACAGTACATCCGCCACGGGGCTATGGCTACACCTTC. The whole variable domain, filled in from reference TRBV19 and TRBJ1-2, reads DGGITQSPKYLFRKEGQNVTLSCEQNLNHDAMYWYRQDPGQGLRLIYYSQIVNDFQKGDIAEGYSVSREKKESFPLTVTSAQKNPTAFYLCASTHTVHPPRGYGYTFGSGTRLTVV.

Judged by abundance, this clonotype is large. The chain's CDR3 is CASSTGGPYGYTF. DNA for the CDR3: TGCGCCAGCAGCACGGGGGGGCCCTATGGCTACACCTTC. The gene calls are TRBV5-1 and TRBJ1-2, with D possibly matching TRBD1 (6 bases). CDR3 length equals 13 residues. In germline, CDR1 is SGHRS, CDR2 YFSETQ. V lost 4 bases and J lost 4, with 11 bases in between.

This clonotype is judged large. The rearrangement joins TRBV7-8 to TRBJ2-3; 8 nucleotides align to TRBD1. CDR1 is SGHVS, CDR2 FQNEAQ, per germline. The CDR3 loop spans 16 amino acids. V shed 0 bases and J 2 bases; nucleotides not matched to a gene: 4. As DNA, the CDR3 is TGTGCCAGCAGCTTAGCGACAGGGGCTGCCACAGATACGCAGTATTTT. This encodes CASSLATGAATDTQYF.

This clonotype was seen only a few times. V gene TRBV20-1 combines with J gene TRBJ1-5; TRBD1 is a possible D gene (5 bases). The CDR3 runs to 15 residues. V lost 2 bases to trimming and J lost 0 bases, with 11 bases between them. CDR1 and CDR2 from the germline V gene are DFQATT and SNEGSKA (reference sequence). In DNA form, the CDR3 reads TGCAGTGCTAGACCGACAGTGATTAGCAATCAGCCCCAGCATTTT. Translated: CSARPTVISNQPQHF.

There are a few counts of this clonotype. This chain connects TRBV19 to TRBJ1-5; D is perhaps TRBD1 (5 bases). V shed 3 bases and J shed 0 bases, with 9 bases lying between them. The CDR3 covers 15 residues. Germline V gene lookup returns CDR1 LNHDA and CDR2 SQIVND (reference sequence). The DNA for the CDR3 is TGTGCCAGTAGTATTCGGGGGTATAGCAATCAGCCCCAGCATTTT. This encodes CASSIRGYSNQPQHF. The whole variable domain, remainder taken from reference TRBV19 and TRBJ1-5, is DGGITQSPKYLFRKEGQNVTLSCEQNLNHDAMYWYRQDPGQGLRLIYYSQIVNDFQKGDIAEGYSVSREKKESFPLTVTSAQKNPTAFYLCASSIRGYSNQPQHFGDGTRLSIL.

The chain couples TRBV4-1 to TRBJ2-7, with 8 bases aligning to TRBD1. In germline, CDR1 is MGHRA, CDR2 YSYEKL. V lost 4 bases to trimming and J lost 0 bases; unmatched junction nucleotides: 8. This CDR3 region has 16 residues. CDR3 region: CASSLTLGTGSYEQYF. The CDR3 DNA is TGCGCCAGCAGCCTGACCTTGGGGACAGGCTCCTACGAGCAGTACTTC.

For the CDR3, the DNA is TGTGCCAGCAGTTTACAGGGGGCAGGGGTCGATGGCTACACCTTC. Its translation: CASSLQGAGVDGYTF. This sequence joins TRBV25-1 and TRBJ1-2; TRBD1 agrees at 9 bases. The CDR3 length is 15 residues. CDR1 MGHDK and CDR2 SYGVNS come from the germline V gene. Trimming took 5 bases from V and 6 from J; bases not matched to a gene: 10.

This chain uses TRBV6-2 or TRBV6-3 with TRBJ2-7; TRBD2 matches at 13 bases. The CDR3 length is 16 residues. Germline V gene sequence: CDR1 MNHEY, CDR2 SVGEGT. With 3 bases clipped from V and 7 bases from J, the junction kept 9 bases outside the gene matches. The CDR3 spells CASSYGLAGETGEQYF. The CDR3 nucleotides are TGTGCCAGCAGTTATGGACTAGCGGGGGAGACGGGGGAGCAGTACTTC.

V and J are TRBV27 and TRBJ2-5; 9 nucleotides line up with TRBD1. The germline gives CDR1 MNHEY, CDR2 SMNVEV (reference sequence). Germline trimming cut 5 bases from V and 8 bases from J; bases unmatched to any gene: 21. There are 18 residues in the CDR3. The CDR3: CASSPSPPVGTGFGTQYF. The DNA for the CDR3 is TGTGCCAGCAGTCCTAGTCCCCCGGTCGGGACAGGGTTTGGAACCCAGTACTTC.

This clonotype was observed a handful of times. V and J are TRBV19 and TRBJ1-5; 10 bases line up with TRBD1. Trimming cost V 3 bases and J 2 bases; bases outside gene matches: 7. Germline V gene lookup returns CDR1 LNHDA and CDR2 SQIVND (reference sequence). This CDR3 spans 17 amino acids. Written as DNA, the CDR3 is TGTGCCAGTAGTATCTGGACAGGGGGGGTGCGCAATCAGCCCCAGCATTTT. Its protein is CASSIWTGGVRNQPQHF.

This clonotype was seen a few times. The chain links TRBV20-1 to TRBJ2-3; 7 bases agree with TRBD2. In germline, CDR1 is DFQATT, CDR2 SNEGSKA (reference sequence). CDR3 size: 14 residues. V shed 6 bases, J shed 0 bases, and the junction held 6 bases outside the gene matches. CDR3 sequence (DNA): TGCAGTGCCAGCGGGATCACTAGCACAGATACGCAGTATTTT. Translation gives CSASGITSTDTQYF.

The chain is built from TRBV7-8 and TRBJ1-2, with D maybe TRBD1 (6 bases). Germline CDR1 is SGHVS and CDR2 is FQNEAQ. V was pared by 1 base and J by 0 bases, with 9 bases between. The CDR3 runs to 15 residues. CDR3 DNA: TGTGCCAGCAGCTTAGGGACAGCTGCTAACTATGGCTACACCTTC. This gives the protein CASSLGTAANYGYTF.